This T cell receptor beta chain was profiled in a study of blood T cell repertoires in COVID-19. About the study: Acute and convalescent COVID-19 samples came from the United States, Italy and Spain. The analysed material was cDNA or gDNA that came from T cells, B-cell-depleted T cells, or PBMCs.

The authors' processing: Estimation of nucleated cell counts relied on the amplification of reference gene primers. Generated by immunoSEQ multiplex PCR, the TCRdb table keeps only in-frame clones and is missing some. The D gene and trimming were derived from the DNA, and the V and J assignments and clone size from that table. The sample carries around 42,000 clones, 70% to 90% recorded once. Germline CDR1 reads MDHEN; CDR2 reads SYDVKM. V shed 6 bases and J shed 3 bases, with 12 bases lying between them. The CDR3 has 14 residues. The chain carries TRBV28 and TRBJ1-5; TRBD1 might be the D (6 bases). Sequenced sample: peripheral blood. This receptor was identified in a human donor in a cohort sampled during active COVID-19. The CDR3 DNA reads TGTGCCAGCAGAGAACAGGGTCTCAATCAGCCCCAGCATTTT. Translation gives CASREQGLNQPQHF.